In this sample, the clone carrying this T cell receptor (beta chain) turned up a few times. Preparation of the TCRbeta library involved a method that used unique molecular identifiers. A single record per CDR3 protein comes from TCRdb applying MiXCR to the PCR reads. The sample comprises a few hundred thousand distinct CDR3 sequences, around 17% of which are singletons, and more than 2.5% rests with the top ten. This sample was included in a study of T-cell reconstitution after alpha-beta-depleted transplantation in children. CDR1 SEHNR and CDR2 FQNEAQ come from the germline V gene (reference sequence). V gave up 8 bases and J gave up 3 bases, with 6 bases separating them. The CDR3 spans 11 residues.

This TCR came from a human donor who donated a stem cell graft to a child with acute lymphoblastic leukemia. The material sequenced was PBMCs from the stem cell graft donor, taken from the stem cell graft. J is TRBJ2-3 and V is TRBV7-9, with unresolved D. As DNA, the CDR3 is TGTGCCAGCGAACAGACAGATACGCAGTATTTT. Encoded protein: CASEQTDTQYF. The full variable domain, completed using reference TRBV7-9 and TRBJ2-3, is DTGVSQNPRHKITKRGQNVTFRCDPISEHNRLYWYRQTLGQGPEFLTYFQNEAQLEKSRLLSDRFSAERPKGSFSTLEIQRTEQGDSAMYLCASEQTDTQYFGPGTRLTVL.